The 19 T cell receptor beta chains below come from one sample, sequenced in a study of blood T cell repertoires in COVID-19. Method: immunoSEQ multiplex PCR; TCRdb's copy keeps in-frame clones and lacks some. In the table there are approximately 120,000 clones, around 80% of which are singletons. Sequencing was performed on peripheral blood. All receptors come from a human donor in a cohort sampled during active or convalescent COVID-19.

The chain combines TRBV6-2 or TRBV6-3 with TRBJ2-7, with 11 bases fitting TRBD2. The CDR3 length is 15 residues. V was clipped by 5 bases and J by 2 bases; unmatched bases: 5. The germline CDR1 and CDR2 sequences are MNHEY and SVGEGT. In nucleotides, the CDR3 is TGTGCCAGCAGTCTAACTAGCGGGGGACCCTACGAGCAGTACTTC. Amino acid sequence: CASSLTSGGPYEQYF.

The chain links TRBV30 to TRBJ1-5; the D is unclear. CDR3 length: 14 residues. Looked up from germline, CDR1 is GTSNPN and CDR2 is SVGIG (reference sequence). The V end lost 0 bases, the J end lost 8 bases, and 14 bases lay between the germline ends. The CDR3 nucleotides are TGTGCCTGGAGTGTTGGTCCGGGGATGAAGCCCCAGCATTTT. Translating it yields CAWSVGPGMKPQHF.

J is TRBJ2-1 and V is TRBV4-1; 8 nucleotides line up with TRBD2. The CDR3 has 17 residues. Losses at the gene ends were 0 bases for V and 6 bases for J; bases not matched to a gene: 10. CDR1 is MGHRA and CDR2 is YSYEKL in the germline V gene. In DNA, the CDR3 is TGCGCCAGCAGCCAAGATCAAGGTCTAGCGGGTACCAATGAGCAGTTCTTC. Translating it yields CASSQDQGLAGTNEQFF.

The rearrangement uses TRBV5-5 and TRBJ2-6; D is unresolved. CDR1 is SGHKS, CDR2 YYEKEE, per germline (reference sequence). The germline V and J ends were trimmed by 0 bases and 0 bases, with 7 bases remaining between them. There are 16 residues in the CDR3. In DNA form, the CDR3 reads TGTGCCAGCAGCTTGGTGTTGAGCTCTGGGGCCAACGTCCTGACTTTC. Its protein product is CASSLVLSSGANVLTF.

The sample holds a few counts of this clone. This rearrangement joins TRBV27 to TRBJ2-7, with 13 bases matching TRBD2. Germline V CDR1 and CDR2: MNHEY, SMNVEV (reference sequence). There are 19 residues in the CDR3. V dropped 6 bases and J dropped 1; count of bases not matched to a gene: 15. The CDR3 protein is CASSSTPGLAGTRSYEQYF. CDR3 nucleotides: TGTGCCAGCAGCTCAACCCCGGGACTAGCGGGAACGCGGTCCTACGAGCAGTACTTC.

The chain has TRBV14 and TRBJ1-6; tentatively, D is TRBD1 (5 bases). This CDR3 comprises 14 residues. Trimming left V 4 bases short and J 7 bases short, with 11 bases between. Germline V gives CDR1 SGHDN, CDR2 FVKESK. CDR3 nucleotides: TGTGCCAGCAGCCGGGACTTTAGGAATTCACCCCTCCACTTT. This translates into CASSRDFRNSPLHF. Full variable domain (missing parts from reference TRBV14 and TRBJ1-6): EAGVTQFPSHSVIEKGQTVTLRCDPISGHDNLYWYRRVMGKEIKFLLHFVKESKQDESGMPNNRFLAERTGGTYSTLKVQPAELEDSGVYFCASSRDFRNSPLHFGNGTRLTVT.

This clone was seen only a few times. CDR3 DNA sequence: TGTGCCAGCAGTTACGCGGGAGCTGGCGAGCAGTACTTC. Protein product: CASSYAGAGEQYF. The chain employs TRBV6-2 or TRBV6-3 and TRBJ2-7, with 7 bases fitting TRBD2. The CDR3 is 13 residues long. V lost 2 bases, J lost 6 bases, and 4 bases stayed unmatched. The germline gives CDR1 MNHEY, CDR2 SVGEGT.

This sequence joins TRBV6-6 and TRBJ2-2, with TRBD2 matching over 8 bases. CDR1 is MNHNY and CDR2 is SVGAGI in the germline V gene (reference sequence). The V gene end was trimmed by 2 bases and the J gene end by 7 bases; junction bases not matched to a gene: 9. The CDR3 has 16 residues. In DNA form, the CDR3 reads TGTGCCAGCAGTTACCGGAGCGGGGGCGGCAGCGGGGAGCTGTTTTTT. This codes for CASSYRSGGGSGELFF.

This chain joins TRBV6-1 and TRBJ2-7; 12 nucleotides line up with TRBD2. V trimming: 2 bases; J trimming: 2 bases; junction bases outside the gene matches: 1. The CDR3 is 15 residues long. Per the germline V gene, CDR1 is MNHNS and CDR2 is SASEGT. CDR3 sequence reads: CASSESSGRAYEQYF. Here the CDR3 DNA reads TGTGCCAGCAGTGAATCTAGCGGGAGGGCCTACGAGCAGTACTTC.

J is TRBJ2-7 and V is TRBV2, with 11 positions matching TRBD2. After removal of 6 bases from V and 5 bases from J, the junction contained 3 bases not matched to a gene. This CDR3 region has 13 residues. CDR1 SNHLY and CDR2 FYNNEI come from the germline V gene. In nucleotides, the CDR3 is TGTGCCAGCAGGACTAGCGGGGTGCACGAGCAGTACTTC. This translates into CASRTSGVHEQYF.

This chain uses TRBV6-5 with TRBJ2-3; D is possibly TRBD1 (6 bases). V lost 8 bases and J lost 2, with 11 bases in between. Per germline, CDR1 MNHEY and CDR2 SVGAGI. This CDR3 has 13 amino acids. The CDR3 region is CASGGQLTDTQYF. The CDR3 DNA follows: TGTGCCAGCGGGGGACAACTCACAGATACGCAGTATTTT.

This clone has only a few counts. The chain couples TRBV5-1 to TRBJ2-1; TRBD1 might be the D (5 bases). With 0 bases removed from V and 5 bases from J, the gap between germline ends came to 9 bases. CDR1 is SGHRS, CDR2 YFSETQ, per germline. The CDR3 has 14 amino acids. CDR3 nucleotide sequence: TGCGCCAGCAGCTTGGACAGGCTAGACAATGAGCAGTTCTTC. Protein product: CASSLDRLDNEQFF.

V gene TRBV18 combines with J gene TRBJ2-5; perhaps TRBD1 as D (6 bases). V was trimmed by 2 bases and J by 3 bases, leaving 7 bases between them. The germline CDR1 and CDR2 sequences are KGHSH and LQKENI. The CDR3 sequence is 13 residues long. CDR3 DNA: TGTGCCAGCTCACCAGGGACAAAAGAGACCCAGTACTTC. Translating gives CASSPGTKETQYF.

The J gene is TRBJ2-1, the V gene TRBV7-9; 10 bases are a match to TRBD2. This CDR3 is 15 amino acids long. With V trimmed by 3 bases and J by 3 bases, 2 bases remained unmatched. Germline V CDR1 and CDR2: SEHNR, FQNEAQ (reference sequence). The CDR3 DNA reads as TGTGCCAGCAGCTTGGGGACTAGCGACTACAATGAGCAGTTCTTC. This sequence encodes CASSLGTSDYNEQFF. The whole variable domain, remainder taken from reference TRBV7-9 and TRBJ2-1, is DTGVSQNPRHKITKRGQNVTFRCDPISEHNRLYWYRQTLGQGPEFLTYFQNEAQLEKSRLLSDRFSAERPKGSFSTLEIQRTEQGDSAMYLCASSLGTSDYNEQFFGPGTRLTVL.

This chain uses TRBV6-5 with TRBJ1-1, with TRBD1 as a possible D gene (5 bases). This CDR3 region has 12 residues. V was shortened by 5 bases and J by 11 bases, with 15 bases between the two germline ends. Germline loops: CDR1 MNHEY, CDR2 SVGAGI. The CDR3 coding sequence is TGTGCCAGCAGTCCGACAGTGGGCGACGCTTTCTTT. Amino acids: CASSPTVGDAFF.

V usage is TRBV9 and J usage is TRBJ2-1, with 14 bases fitting TRBD2. Germline V gene lookup returns CDR1 SGDLS and CDR2 YYNGEE. This CDR3 comprises 17 residues. Losses at the gene ends were 4 bases for V and 2 bases for J; bases not matched to a gene: 5. The CDR3 loop reads CASSHGTSGSTYNEQFF. The CDR3 DNA is TGTGCCAGCAGCCACGGGACTAGCGGGAGTACCTACAATGAGCAGTTCTTC.

This chain links TRBV30 with TRBJ2-7, with a tentative D call TRBD1 (5 bases). The V gene lost 3 bases and the J gene lost 0 bases, with 12 bases spanning the gap. This CDR3 contains 14 residues. Germline V gene data show CDR1 as GTSNPN and CDR2 as SVGIG (reference sequence). CDR3 amino acids: CAWRGRSFSYEQYF. CDR3 DNA: TGTGCCTGGAGGGGGCGATCGTTCTCCTACGAGCAGTACTTC.

The J gene is TRBJ2-3, the V gene TRBV20-1; TRBD1 matches 10 bases. CDR3 length: 15 residues. Looked up from germline, CDR1 is DFQATT and CDR2 is SNEGSKA (reference sequence). Trimming took 3 bases from V and 5 from J; bases not matched to a gene: 8. CDR3 in amino acids: CSASDRDRGIDTQYF. CDR3 nucleotides: TGCAGTGCTAGTGATCGGGACAGGGGTATAGATACGCAGTATTTT.

This chain connects TRBV6-5 to TRBJ2-2; D possibly corresponds to TRBD2 (5 bases). The CDR3 loop spans 15 amino acids. V was cut by 5 bases and J by 0 bases, with 10 bases left in between. CDR1 and CDR2 (germline): MNHEY, SVGAGI. The CDR3 here is CASSRTAANTGELFF. DNA of the CDR3: TGTGCCAGCAGTCGGACTGCCGCGAACACCGGGGAGCTGTTTTTT.